The rows below give T cell receptor beta chains drawn from one sample of a study of cytomegalovirus exposure and HLA in healthy donors. Here immunoSEQ multiplex PCR was the method, and the copy in TCRdb shows in-frame clones only, minus some. The top ten hold about 0.98% of the sample, which has 150,000 to 200,000 clones, approximately 85% seen once. Sequencing input: PBMCs. These TCRs come from a girl aged 2 to 10 in good health and CMV-seropositive. Both conserved end residues are part of each CDR3. Clone size is given for some rows only: seen once, a few or many times, or a class if the clone is expanded.

j_gene | abundance | v_gene | CDR3aa
TRBJ2-1 | once | TRBV10-3 | CAISPGLVYNEQFF
TRBJ1-2 | - | TRBV28 | CASRSGRSQGYTF
TRBJ2-1 | - | TRBV10-1 | CASSGLADYNEQFF
TRBJ2-7 | once | TRBV7-9 | CSSSLGGPREQYF
TRBJ2-1 | - | TRBV25-1 | CASSELGGLAGSYNEQFF
TRBJ2-1 | - | TRBV27 | CASSPQRVAGAGNEQFF
TRBJ1-4 | - | TRBV21-1 | CASSNVDGGGGGKLFF
TRBJ2-5 | few | TRBV7-2 | CASSLGWPGQGQETQYF
TRBJ2-1 | - | TRBV30 | CAWSRTRIDEQFF
TRBJ2-1 | once | TRBV4-1 | CASSPGGNNEQFF